This T cell receptor beta chain appears in the sequencing data of a study of CD8+ T cells in alopecia areata. Turning to the study itself: The drug, oral tofacitinib, was given to treated patients at 5 to 10 mg twice daily. Study results and caveats: Higher clonality than in normal scalp was seen in lesional scalp, especially alopecia totalis/universalis.

Noted treatment: oral pan-JAK inhibitor, 5-10 mg twice daily. Peripheral blood, together with lesional scalp punch biopsies, was collected from alopecia areata patients. Looked up from germline, CDR1 is MNHEY and CDR2 is SMNVEV (reference sequence). V was shortened by 8 bases and J by 12 bases, with 18 bases between the two germline ends. The CDR3 is made up of 12 amino acids. As regards this clone: Its antigen is not identified.

Reverse transcription of extracted RNA yielded cDNA, which provided the sequencing template. Produced via immunoSEQ multiplex PCR; TCRdb's table is partial and in-frame only. Of some 170,000 clones listed, about 53% are singletons. This specimen consisted of CD8+ T cells sorted from blood, obtained at week 24, from a patient treated with tofacitinib. The TCR sequence derives from a human donor with alopecia areata. The chain is built from TRBV27 and TRBJ2-3, with D tentatively TRBD1 (6 bases). CDR3 nucleotides: TGTGCCAGCTCTACTACAGGGTTCTACCAGTATTTT. It codes for CASSTTGFYQYF.